This T cell receptor (beta chain) was sequenced during a study of T cell responses to AZD1222 COVID-19 vaccine. About this clone itself: Antigen: not known.

Assay used: immunoSEQ multiplex PCR; TCRdb lists only in-frame clones, some missing. The sample carries about 180,000 clones, just over 85% recorded once. Study observations and caveats: Spike was spanned by vaccine-associated CD4 TCRs, which were dominant at 160-218 and 743-854. Donors in the cohort were predominantly white British and more often female, and clonal diversity was possibly underestimated. Just 6 or 7 people given AZD1222 tested seropositive at baseline. Spike-specific TCRs gained breadth and depth after people received two AZD1222 doses.

V shed 5 bases and J 3 bases; nucleotides not matched to a gene: 2. There are 13 residues in the CDR3. CDR1 is SGHVS and CDR2 is FNYEAQ in the germline V gene. Sequencing was performed on peripheral blood, taken on day 0 of AZD1222 vaccination. The V call is TRBV7-6, the J call TRBJ1-2; 8 nucleotides align to TRBD1. This TCR came from an adult in good health. CDR3 nucleotides: TGTGCCAGCAGCCAGGACAGGGACTATGGCTACACCTTC. Translating gives CASSQDRDYGYTF. Complete variable domain (other parts from reference TRBV7-6 and TRBJ1-2): GAGVSQSPRYKVTKRGQDVALRCDPISGHVSLYWYRQALGQGPEFLTYFNYEAQQDKSGLPNDRFSAERPEGSISTLTIQRTEQRDSAMYRCASSQDRDYGYTFGSGTRLTVV.